This paragraph covers one TCR beta chain sequence. It has no known antigen specificity. Per-base qualities were not stored, and no clone one base away is much larger. CDR1 SQVTM and CDR2 ANQGSEA are derived from the germline V gene. V is reduced by 4 bases and J by 12 bases, leaving a spacing of 14 bases between them. The CDR3 sequence holds 11 residues, the cysteine and phenylalanine included. The entry retains the CDR3 DNA only, 33 bases that are in frame from base 1. The immunoSEQ Assay, a bias-controlled multiplex PCR, was used to amplify TCRbeta CDR3 regions from genomic DNA. As for the original processing: Nucleated cell counts per sample were estimated from amplification of reference gene primers within the assay. To quantify the absolute abundance of each unique TCRbeta CDR3 rearrangement, sequence reads were collapsed and filtered. For each sample, productive Simpson clonality was calculated as the square root of Simpson's diversity index over productive rearrangements. Imported from immuneACCESS, the table was reduced by TCRdb to in-frame sequences with V and J called. These copies leave out some clones; in studies compared against another copy, an unresolved V gene accounts for under half, and the cause of the remainder is not known. That table supplies the V and J calls and clone size; D and trimming were determined from the DNA. The sample records under 150,000 clones, 85% of which are singletons. Of the sample, about 6.1% falls within the top ten clones.

In Seattle, one collaborating source enrolled patients while the infection was active and tracked those patients longitudinally over the course of disease. The collaborating institutions used their own protocols to collect whole blood in K2EDTA tubes. For TCRbeta analysis, collaborator samples were shipped as frozen whole blood, as isolated PBMCs, or as DNA extracted from either sample type. These data originate in a study of blood T cell repertoires in COVID-19 (dated by TCRdb to about 2020). Looking at the study overall: Samples covering the acute and convalescent phases of COVID-19 were provided by collaborators in the United States, Italy and Spain. Deeply sampled blood TCRbeta repertoires from subjects exposed to, actively infected with, or recovered from COVID-19 were included in the dataset. The repertoires were released in a freely available public database intended as a resource for research on the immune response to SARS-CoV-2. The prospective study material was composed of cDNA or gDNA derived from T cells, B-cell-depleted T cells, or PBMCs. Where HLA class I and class II types were available, the types were taken from metadata supplied by the sample provider, not from assay-based typing. Nearly every sample came with metadata listing a de-identified subject ID, COVID-19 status, age in years and sex. Samples were obtained from the ongoing ImmuneRACE study (first 160 participants) and from 950 to 1,500 subjects provided by 6 global collaborators. Study-wide conclusions, independent of this receptor: The quantity of clinical and demographic metadata differed by source and by participant and was supplied without curation.

The specimen was peripheral blood. The chain employs TRBV29-1 and TRBJ2-3; TRBD1 might be the D gene, on 5 matching bases. This clonotype was obtained from a woman aged 60-70 years with COVID-19, enrolled during active disease. The CDR3 here reads CSVVRGRAQYF. The nucleotide sequence is given as TGCAGCGTTGTTCGTGGCAGGGCCCAGTATTTT.